The T cell receptor beta chain described here comes from a study of CD8+CD57+ T cells in acquired aplastic anemia. On the study more broadly: Mean yield of DNA from sorted CD4+ and CD8+ cells was 2.5 to 4 ug.

Selection for sequencing was limited to patients who had shown CD8+CD57+ cell expansion by flow cytometry. Patients were therapy-naive when their blood was sampled. This clonotype was seen ten or more times. What it binds is not known. The CDR3 is 12 amino acids. Germline values: CDR1 MNHNS, CDR2 SASEGT. V lost 3 bases and J lost 12, with 12 bases in between. For CDR3 and TCR beta VDJ profiling, genomic DNA was the template used. In TCRdb, the reads were re-called with MiXCR into one record per CDR3 protein. The profile covers roughly 160,000 distinct CDR3 sequences, with about 45% appearing a single time and approximately 2.9% taken by the ten largest. Study-wide results and limits: The number of CD8+ CDR3 sequences shared by patients and controls was around 30. Patients versus controls showed no significant CD8+ Simpson's diversity difference.

The rearrangement links TRBV6-1 to TRBJ1-5, with D perhaps matching TRBD1 (6 bases). Sequencing was carried out using sorted CD4+, CD8+, or CD8+CD57+ T cells (not recorded which) from PBMCs. This clonotype was sampled from a human donor with aplastic anemia. The CDR3 protein is CASSEGAPRQHF. As DNA, the CDR3 is TGTGCCAGCAGTGAGGGGGCCCCCCGCCAGCATTTT.